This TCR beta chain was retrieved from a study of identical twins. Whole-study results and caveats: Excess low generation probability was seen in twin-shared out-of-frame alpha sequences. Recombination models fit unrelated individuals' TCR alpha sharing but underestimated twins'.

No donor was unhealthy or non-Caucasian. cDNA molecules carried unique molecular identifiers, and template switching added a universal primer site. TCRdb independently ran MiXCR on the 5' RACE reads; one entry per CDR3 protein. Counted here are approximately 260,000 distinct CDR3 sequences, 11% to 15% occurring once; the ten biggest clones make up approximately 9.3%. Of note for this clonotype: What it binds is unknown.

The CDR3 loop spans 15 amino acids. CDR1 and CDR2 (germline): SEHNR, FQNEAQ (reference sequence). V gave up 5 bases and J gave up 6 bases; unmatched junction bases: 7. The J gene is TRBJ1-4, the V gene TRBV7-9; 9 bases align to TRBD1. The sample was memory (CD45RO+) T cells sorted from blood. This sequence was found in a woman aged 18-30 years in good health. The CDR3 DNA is TGTGCCAGCAGCCAACCGGGGACAGGGCATGAAAAACTGTTTTTT. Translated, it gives CASSQPGTGHEKLFF.